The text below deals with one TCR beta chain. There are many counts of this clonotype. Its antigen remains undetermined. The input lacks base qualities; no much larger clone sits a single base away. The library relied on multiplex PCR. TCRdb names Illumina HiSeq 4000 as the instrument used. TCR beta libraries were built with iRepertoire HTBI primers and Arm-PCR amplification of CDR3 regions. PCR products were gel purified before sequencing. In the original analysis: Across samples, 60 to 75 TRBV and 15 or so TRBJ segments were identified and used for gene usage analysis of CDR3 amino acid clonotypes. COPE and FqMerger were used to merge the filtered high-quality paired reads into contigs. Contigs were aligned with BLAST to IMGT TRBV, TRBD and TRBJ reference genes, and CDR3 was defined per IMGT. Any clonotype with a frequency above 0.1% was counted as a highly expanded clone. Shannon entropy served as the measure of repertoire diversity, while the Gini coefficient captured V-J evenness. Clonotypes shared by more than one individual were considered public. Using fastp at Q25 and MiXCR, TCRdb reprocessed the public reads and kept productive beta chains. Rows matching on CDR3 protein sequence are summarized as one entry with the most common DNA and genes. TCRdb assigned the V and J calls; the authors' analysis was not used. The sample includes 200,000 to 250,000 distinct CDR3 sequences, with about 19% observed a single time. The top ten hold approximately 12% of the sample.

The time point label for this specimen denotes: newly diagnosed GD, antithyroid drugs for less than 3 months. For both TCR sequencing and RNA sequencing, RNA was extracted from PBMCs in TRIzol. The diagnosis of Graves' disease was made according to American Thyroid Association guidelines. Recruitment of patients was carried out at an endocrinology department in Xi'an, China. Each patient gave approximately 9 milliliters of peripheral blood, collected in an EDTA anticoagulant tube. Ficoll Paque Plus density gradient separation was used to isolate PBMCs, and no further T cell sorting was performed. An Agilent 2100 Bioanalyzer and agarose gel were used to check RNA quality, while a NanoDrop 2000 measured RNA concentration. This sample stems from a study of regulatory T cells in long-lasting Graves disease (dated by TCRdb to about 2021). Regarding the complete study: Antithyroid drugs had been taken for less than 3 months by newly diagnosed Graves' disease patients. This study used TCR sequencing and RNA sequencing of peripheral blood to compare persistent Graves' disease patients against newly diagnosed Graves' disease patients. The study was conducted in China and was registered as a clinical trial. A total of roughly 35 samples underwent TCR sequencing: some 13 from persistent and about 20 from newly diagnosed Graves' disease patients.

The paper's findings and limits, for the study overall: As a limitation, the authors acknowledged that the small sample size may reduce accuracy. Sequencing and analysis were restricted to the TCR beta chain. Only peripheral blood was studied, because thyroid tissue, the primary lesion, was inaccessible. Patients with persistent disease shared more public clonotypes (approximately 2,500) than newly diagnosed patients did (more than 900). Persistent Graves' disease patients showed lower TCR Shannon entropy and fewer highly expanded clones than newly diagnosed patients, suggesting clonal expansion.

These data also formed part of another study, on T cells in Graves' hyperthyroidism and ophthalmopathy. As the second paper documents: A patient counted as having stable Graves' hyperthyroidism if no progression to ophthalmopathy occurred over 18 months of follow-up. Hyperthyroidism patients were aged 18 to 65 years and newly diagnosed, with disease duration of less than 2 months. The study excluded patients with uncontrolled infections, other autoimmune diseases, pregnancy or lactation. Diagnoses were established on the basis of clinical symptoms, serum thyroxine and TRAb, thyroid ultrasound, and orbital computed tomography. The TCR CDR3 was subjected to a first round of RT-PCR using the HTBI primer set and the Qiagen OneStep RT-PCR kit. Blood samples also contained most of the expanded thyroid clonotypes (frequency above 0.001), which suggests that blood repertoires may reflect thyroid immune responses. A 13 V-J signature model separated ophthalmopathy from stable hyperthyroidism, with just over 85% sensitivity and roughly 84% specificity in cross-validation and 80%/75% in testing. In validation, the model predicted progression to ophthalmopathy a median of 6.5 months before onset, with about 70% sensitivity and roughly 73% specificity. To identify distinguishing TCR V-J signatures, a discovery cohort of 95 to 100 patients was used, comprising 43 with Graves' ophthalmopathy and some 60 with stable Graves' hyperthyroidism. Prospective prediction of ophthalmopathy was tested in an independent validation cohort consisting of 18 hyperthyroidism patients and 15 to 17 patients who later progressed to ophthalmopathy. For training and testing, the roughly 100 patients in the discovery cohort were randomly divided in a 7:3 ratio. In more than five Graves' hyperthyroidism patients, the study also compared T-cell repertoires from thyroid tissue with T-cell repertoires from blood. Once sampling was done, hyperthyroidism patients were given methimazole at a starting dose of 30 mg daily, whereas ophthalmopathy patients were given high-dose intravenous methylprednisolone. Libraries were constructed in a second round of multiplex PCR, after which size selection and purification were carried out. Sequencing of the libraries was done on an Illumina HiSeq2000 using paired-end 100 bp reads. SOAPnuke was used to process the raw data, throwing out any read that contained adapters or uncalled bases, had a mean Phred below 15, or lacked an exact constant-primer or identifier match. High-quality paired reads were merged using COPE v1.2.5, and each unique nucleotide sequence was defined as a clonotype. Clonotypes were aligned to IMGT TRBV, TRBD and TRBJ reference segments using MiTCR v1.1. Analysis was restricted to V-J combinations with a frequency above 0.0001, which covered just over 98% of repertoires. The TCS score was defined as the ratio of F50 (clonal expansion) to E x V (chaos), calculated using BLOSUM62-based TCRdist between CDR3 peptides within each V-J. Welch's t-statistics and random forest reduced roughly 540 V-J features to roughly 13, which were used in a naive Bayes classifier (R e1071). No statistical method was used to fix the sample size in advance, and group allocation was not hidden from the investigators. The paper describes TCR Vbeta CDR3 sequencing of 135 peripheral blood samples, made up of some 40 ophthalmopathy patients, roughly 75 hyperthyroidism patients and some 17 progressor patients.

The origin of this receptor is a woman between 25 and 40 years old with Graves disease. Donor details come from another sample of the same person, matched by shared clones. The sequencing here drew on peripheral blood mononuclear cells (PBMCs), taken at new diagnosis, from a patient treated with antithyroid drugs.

The DNA sequence reads TGTGCCAGCAGGGGAGACAGGGCGGTTTATCAGCCCCAGCATTTT. Translated, this is CASRGDRAVYQPQHF. The V and J segments used are TRBV2 and TRBJ1-5, with 7 bases in between that match TRBD1. After removal of 6 bases from V and 5 bases from J, the junction retains 10 bases not matched to a gene. From the germline V gene, CDR1 is SNHLY and CDR2 is FYNNEI. The CDR3 spans 15 residues, from the cysteine through the phenylalanine. The kept DNA is CDR3 alone, 45 bases in frame from the first base.